The 14 T cell receptor beta chains given below trace back to one sample, sequenced in a study of T cells in Graves' hyperthyroidism and ophthalmopathy. Authors of the study amplified TCR beta CDR3 regions from RNA transcripts. HTBI primers were used for first-round RT-PCR of the TCR CDR3. Via MiXCR, TCRdb re-called the multiplex PCR reads, giving one row per CDR3 protein. The sample gives roughly 200,000 distinct CDR3 sequences, around 19% of which show up once; 35% to 50% is in the top ten. The sample consisted of blood. These receptors were taken from a middle-aged man with Graves' hyperthyroidism.

This clonotype was recorded many times. The chain recombines TRBV24-1 with TRBJ2-2; TRBD1 might be the D (6 bases). This CDR3 has 17 residues. Germline V gives CDR1 KGHDR, CDR2 SFDVKD. V was pared by 7 bases and J by 3 bases, with 20 bases between. CDR3 region: CATRGRGMGADTGELFF. The CDR3 DNA is TGTGCCACCAGAGGTAGGGGGATGGGAGCCGACACCGGGGAGCTGTTTTTT.

The rearrangement uses TRBV4-1 and TRBJ2-4; the D call may be TRBD1 or TRBD2 (6 bases each). The V and J ends lost 2 bases and 0 bases respectively, with 11 bases between them. The CDR3 spans 16 residues. The germline V gene encodes CDR1 MGHRA and CDR2 YSYEKL. In DNA form, the CDR3 reads TGCGCCAGCAGCCAATCGGGGGCGCGAGCCAAAAACATTCAGTACTTC. Protein product: CASSQSGARAKNIQYF.

The CDR3 DNA is TGTGCCACCAGTGATTTAGCGGGGGGCTTAGGGAATGAGCAGTTCTTC. This gives the protein CATSDLAGGLGNEQFF. The V and J genes are TRBV24-1 and TRBJ2-1; 9 bases agree with TRBD2. The J segment lost 7 bases and the V segment lost 1 base, leaving 7 bases of the junction unmatched. Germline V CDR1 and CDR2: KGHDR, SFDVKD. This CDR3 has 16 amino acids.

This clonotype came up a few times. This chain links TRBV10-3 with TRBJ1-6; D is unresolved. The CDR3 runs 18 residues. Germline values: CDR1 ENHRY, CDR2 SYGVKD. Trimming took off 0 bases at V and 5 bases at J, with 17 bases between the two ends. CDR3 in DNA: TGTGCCATCAGTGAGTCGAGCCTCGAAGGGCAGCATAATTCACCCCTCCACTTT. It codes for CAISESSLEGQHNSPLHF.

This clonotype showed up many times. The chain links TRBV20-1 to TRBJ2-1, with 9 bases aligning to TRBD2. Germline values: CDR1 DFQATT, CDR2 SNEGSKA (reference sequence). CDR3 length: 17 amino acids. Trimming removed 0 bases from V and 9 bases from J; junction bases left unmatched: 15. CDR3 nucleotide sequence: TGCAGTGCTAGAGATTTTGGCGGGGGGGTGTATTCTGGTGAGCAGTTCTTC. Its translation: CSARDFGGGVYSGEQFF.

In this sample, this clonotype turned up many times. The chain combines TRBV10-3 with TRBJ1-1; D ambiguous. CDR1 and CDR2 (germline): ENHRY, SYGVKD. Trimming took off 0 bases at V and 0 bases at J, with 8 bases between the two ends. The CDR3 is 15 residues long. CDR3 sequence: CAISESRQLNTEAFF. CDR3 DNA sequence: TGTGCCATCAGTGAGTCGAGGCAGTTGAACACTGAAGCTTTCTTT.

This clonotype was seen a handful of times. The chain is built from TRBV11-2 and TRBJ2-3; D unresolved. The V gene lost 5 bases and the J gene lost 6 bases, with 21 bases spanning the gap. Germline loops: CDR1 SGHAT, CDR2 FQNNGV. This CDR3 contains 16 residues. CDR3 sequence reads: CASSPGFSLIPDTQYF. The DNA of the CDR3 is TGTGCCAGCAGCCCCGGTTTTTCTCTCATACCGGATACGCAGTATTTT.

This clonotype was picked up many times. The chain carries TRBV5-6 and TRBJ1-2, with 8 bases fitting TRBD1. The V segment lost 3 bases and the J segment 6 bases; nucleotides outside the gene matches: 7. Germline loops: CDR1 SGHDT, CDR2 YYEEEE. This CDR3 comprises 14 residues. CDR3 sequence: CASSSTTGADGYTF. The CDR3, as DNA: TGTGCCAGCAGCTCCACGACAGGGGCGGATGGCTACACCTTC.

This clonotype was seen many times. The rearrangement links TRBV20-1 to TRBJ2-7, with 7 bases identical to TRBD1. V trimming: 6 bases; J trimming: 0 bases; junction bases outside the gene matches: 8. Germline V gene lookup returns CDR1 DFQATT and CDR2 SNEGSKA (reference sequence). This CDR3 contains 14 residues. The CDR3 protein is CSANRGSLSYEQYF. As DNA, the CDR3 is TGCAGTGCCAACAGGGGCTCCCTCTCCTACGAGCAGTACTTC.

The chain links TRBV11-3 to TRBJ2-7; D remains ambiguous. V lost 0 bases to trimming and J lost 6 bases, with 9 bases between them. This CDR3 has 13 amino acids. In germline, CDR1 is SGHNT, CDR2 YENEEA. Written as DNA, the CDR3 is TGTGCCAGCAGCTTAGATTCTTTTGGCGAGCAGTACTTC. Translated: CASSLDSFGEQYF. The whole variable domain, remainder taken from reference TRBV11-3 and TRBJ2-7, is EAGVVQSPRYKIIEKKQPVAFWCNPISGHNTLYWYLQNLGQGPELLIRYENEEAVDDSQLPKDRFSAERLKGVDSTLKIQPAELGDSAVYLCASSLDSFGEQYFGPGTRLTVT.

This clonotype has ten or more counts. V usage is TRBV3-1 and J usage is TRBJ2-7; either TRBD1 or TRBD2 may fit D (6 bases each). CDR3 length equals 15 residues. The germline V gene has CDR1 LGHDT and CDR2 YNNKEL (reference sequence). V was trimmed by 4 bases and J by 3 bases, leaving 16 bases between them. The CDR3 DNA follows: TGTGCCAGCAGCCGGGAAGGCAGGGGAGGCTACGAGCAGTACTTC. Its protein product is CASSREGRGGYEQYF.

This clonotype came up many times. The V gene is TRBV5-1, the J gene TRBJ2-5, with 8 bases matching TRBD2. V gave up 0 bases and J gave up 4 bases; unmatched junction bases: 5. This CDR3 region has 15 residues. Per germline, CDR1 SGHRS and CDR2 YFSETQ. Here the CDR3 reads CASSLDGTSTETQYF. As DNA, the CDR3 is TGCGCCAGCAGCTTGGATGGGACTAGTACAGAGACCCAGTACTTC.

The table lists this clonotype with many counts. This chain joins TRBV2 and TRBJ2-3; maybe TRBD1 (6 bases). Germline lookup yields CDR1 SNHLY and CDR2 FYNNEI. The CDR3 runs 12 residues. V lost 3 bases and J lost 6, with 7 bases in between. CDR3: CASSDRGDTQYF. DNA for the CDR3: TGTGCCAGCAGTGATAGGGGGGATACGCAGTATTTT.

This clonotype was seen only a few times. This chain joins TRBV28 and TRBJ2-7, with D possibly being TRBD1 or TRBD2 (5 bases each). CDR3 length equals 15 residues. CDR1 is MDHEN, CDR2 SYDVKM, per germline. With 7 bases removed from V and 3 bases from J, the gap between germline ends came to 19 bases. The CDR3 sequence: CASTTTGAAVYEQYF. The CDR3 DNA sequence: TGTGCCAGCACCACCACCGGGGCAGCGGTCTACGAGCAGTACTTC.